These 8 T cell receptor beta chains share one sample of origin, sequenced in a study of cytomegalovirus exposure and HLA in healthy donors. PCR was performed using 60 Vbeta and 13 Jbeta primers. Profiled with immunoSEQ multiplex PCR; TCRdb holds only in-frame clones, not every one. The ten most abundant clones cover 2% to 2.5% of a sample with 100,000 to 150,000 clones. Sequenced input: PBMCs. The receptors stem from a man between 35 and 55 years old in good health and CMV-seronegative.

A word on this clone: No conserved phenylalanine or tryptophan is present at the end of the CDR3, so a read error is the likely explanation. The CDR3: CASSPGRDNQPQHC. For the CDR3, the DNA is TGTGCCAGCAGCCCCGGACGGGACAATCAGCCCCAGCATTGT. The chain employs TRBV11-2 and TRBJ1-5; D unresolved. This CDR3 is 14 amino acids long. The V gene's germline CDR1 is SGHAT and CDR2 FQNNGV. V was shortened by 5 bases and J by 3 bases, with 11 bases between the two germline ends.

The V call is TRBV5-1, the J call TRBJ2-3; 12 bases are shared with TRBD2. CDR1 and CDR2 from the germline V gene are SGHRS and YFSETQ. V shed 4 bases and J 3 bases; nucleotides not matched to a gene: 15. The CDR3 spans 19 residues. CDR3 amino acids: CASSPQSSGRADITDTQYF. The CDR3 bases are TGCGCCAGCAGCCCGCAGTCTAGCGGGAGGGCCGATATTACAGATACGCAGTATTTT.

This sequence joins TRBV19 and TRBJ2-5; tentatively, D is TRBD2 (5 bases). Germline V gives CDR1 LNHDA, CDR2 SQIVND (reference sequence). The CDR3 sequence is 13 residues long. V lost 6 bases and J lost 2, with 10 bases in between. The CDR3 nucleotides are TGTGCCAGTAGATTAAGAGGGCAAGAGACCCAGTACTTC. Translation: CASRLRGQETQYF.

The chain links TRBV7-8 to TRBJ2-3, with 9 positions matching TRBD1. V gave up 4 bases and J gave up 2 bases; unmatched junction bases: 4. Germline values: CDR1 SGHVS, CDR2 FQNEAQ. The length of the CDR3 is 15 residues. CDR3 DNA: TGTGCCAGCAGCTCTAGACAGGGGGACACAGATACGCAGTATTTT. It is translated as CASSSRQGDTDTQYF. The full variable domain, in which reference TRBV7-8 and TRBJ2-3 provide the parts outside the CDR3, is GAGVSQSPRYKVAKRGQDVALRCDPISGHVSLFWYQQALGQGPEFLTYFQNEAQLDKSGLPSDRFFAERPEGSVSTLKIQRTQQEDSAVYLCASSSRQGDTDTQYFGPGTRLTVL.

A word on this clone: Within the sample, other DNA sequences also encode this same CDR3. V is TRBV11-2 and J is TRBJ1-1, with D possibly matching TRBD1 (6 bases). Trimming shortened V by 2 bases and J by 11 bases, and 21 bases separated the two germline ends. From germline, CDR1 is SGHAT and CDR2 FQNNGV. The CDR3 loop spans 15 amino acids. The DNA of the CDR3 is TGTGCCAGCAGCTTATCAACAGGGCGTTCAAATTCTGCTTTCTTT. This encodes CASSLSTGRSNSAFF.

The rearrangement uses TRBV16 and TRBJ2-7; 8 bases fit TRBD1. CDR1 is KGHSY, CDR2 FQNENV, per germline. This CDR3 comprises 16 residues. Losses at the gene ends were 0 bases for V and 1 base for J; bases not matched to a gene: 5. CDR3 sequence reads: CASSQSVGQGSYEQYF. As DNA, the CDR3 is TGTGCCAGCAGCCAATCGGTCGGACAGGGATCCTACGAGCAGTACTTC.

V usage is TRBV6-6 and J usage is TRBJ2-3; TRBD2 is a possible D gene (6 bases). This CDR3 is 15 amino acids long. CDR1 and CDR2 (germline): MNHNY, SVGAGI (reference sequence). The germline V and J ends were trimmed by 8 bases and 3 bases, with 18 bases remaining between them. The CDR3 DNA reads as TGTGCCAGCTTACAGACGGGAGTTCGGACAGATACGCAGTATTTT. This translates into CASLQTGVRTDTQYF.

The CDR3 DNA sequence: TGTGCCAGCAGTGAATATGGAGCGGCAGCGACAACGGGGACCCAGTACTTC. Translating gives CASSEYGAAATTGTQYF. V is TRBV25-1 and J is TRBJ2-5; a weak D match, TRBD2 (5 bases). The V gene's germline CDR1 is MGHDK and CDR2 SYGVNS. The CDR3 contains 17 residues. Trimming took 0 bases from V and 7 from J, leaving 21 bases between them.